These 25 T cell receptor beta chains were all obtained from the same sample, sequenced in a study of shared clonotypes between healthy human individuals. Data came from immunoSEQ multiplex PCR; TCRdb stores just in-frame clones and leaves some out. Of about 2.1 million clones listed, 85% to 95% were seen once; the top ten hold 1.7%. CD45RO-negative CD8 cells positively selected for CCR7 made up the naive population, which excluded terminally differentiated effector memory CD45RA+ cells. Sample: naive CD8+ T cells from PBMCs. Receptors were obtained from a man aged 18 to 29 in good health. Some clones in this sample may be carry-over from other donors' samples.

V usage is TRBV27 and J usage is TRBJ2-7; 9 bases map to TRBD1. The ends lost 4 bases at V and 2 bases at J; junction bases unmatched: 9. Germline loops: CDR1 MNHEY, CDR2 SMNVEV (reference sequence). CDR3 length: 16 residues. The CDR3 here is CASSWTGVHGAYEQYF. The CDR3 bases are TGTGCCAGCAGTTGGACAGGGGTCCACGGGGCCTACGAGCAGTACTTC.

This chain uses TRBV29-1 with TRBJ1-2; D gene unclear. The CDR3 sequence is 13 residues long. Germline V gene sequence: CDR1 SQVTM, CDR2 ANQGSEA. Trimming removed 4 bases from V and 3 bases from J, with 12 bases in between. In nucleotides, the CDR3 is TGCAGCGTTGTGGTAGAGGCGTACTATGGCTACACCTTC. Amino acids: CSVVVEAYYGYTF.

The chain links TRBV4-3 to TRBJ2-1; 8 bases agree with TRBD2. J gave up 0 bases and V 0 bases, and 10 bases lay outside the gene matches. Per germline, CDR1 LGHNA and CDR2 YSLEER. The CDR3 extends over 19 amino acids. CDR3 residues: CASSQDALAGSISYNEQFF. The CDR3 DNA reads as TGCGCCAGCAGCCAAGATGCCCTAGCGGGTTCGATCTCCTACAATGAGCAGTTCTTC.

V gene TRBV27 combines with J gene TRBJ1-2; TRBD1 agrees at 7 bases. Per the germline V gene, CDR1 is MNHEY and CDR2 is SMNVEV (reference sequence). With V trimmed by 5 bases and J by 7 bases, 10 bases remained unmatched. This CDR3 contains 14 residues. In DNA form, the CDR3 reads TGTGCCAGCAGTGTACTACAGGGGATCGGTGGCTACACCTTC. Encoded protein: CASSVLQGIGGYTF.

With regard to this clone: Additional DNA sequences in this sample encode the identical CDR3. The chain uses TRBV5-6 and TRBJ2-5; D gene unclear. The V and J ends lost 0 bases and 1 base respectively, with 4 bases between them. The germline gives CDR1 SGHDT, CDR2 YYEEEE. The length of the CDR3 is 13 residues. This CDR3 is CASSLGVQETQYF. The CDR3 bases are TGTGCCAGCAGCTTGGGTGTCCAAGAGACCCAGTACTTC.

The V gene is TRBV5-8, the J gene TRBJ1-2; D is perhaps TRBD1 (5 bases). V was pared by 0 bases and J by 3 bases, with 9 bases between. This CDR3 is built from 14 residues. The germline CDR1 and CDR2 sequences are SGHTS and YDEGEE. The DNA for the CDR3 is TGTGCCAGCAGCTTGGGAGGGGACCACTATGGCTACACCTTC. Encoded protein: CASSLGGDHYGYTF.

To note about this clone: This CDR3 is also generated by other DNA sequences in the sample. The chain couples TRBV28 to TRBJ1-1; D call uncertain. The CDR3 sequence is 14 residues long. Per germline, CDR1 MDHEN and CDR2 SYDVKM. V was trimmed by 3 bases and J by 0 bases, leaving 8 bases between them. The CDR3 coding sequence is TGTGCCAGCAGTTTGAGGGCCCTGAACACTGAAGCTTTCTTT. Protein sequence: CASSLRALNTEAFF.

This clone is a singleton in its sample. DNA of the CDR3: TGTGCCAGCACCCTTGCCGGAGCCGTCTCCTACAATGAGCAGTTCTTC. This gives the protein CASTLAGAVSYNEQFF. The chain couples TRBV27 to TRBJ2-1, with D uncertain. This CDR3 is built from 16 residues. Trimming left V 7 bases short and J 0 bases short, with 16 bases between. CDR1 is MNHEY and CDR2 is SMNVEV in the germline V gene (reference sequence).

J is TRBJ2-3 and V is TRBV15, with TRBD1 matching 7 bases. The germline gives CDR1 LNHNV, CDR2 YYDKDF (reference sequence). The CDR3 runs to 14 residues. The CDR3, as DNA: TGTTCGGTACATCAGGGGGTTGCGGACGATACGCAGTATTTT. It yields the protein CSVHQGVADDTQYF.

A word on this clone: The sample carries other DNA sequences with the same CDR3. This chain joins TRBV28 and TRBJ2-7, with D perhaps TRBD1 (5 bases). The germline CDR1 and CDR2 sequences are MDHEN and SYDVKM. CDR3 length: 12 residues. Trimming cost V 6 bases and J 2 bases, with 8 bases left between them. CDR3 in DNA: TGTGCCAGCAGCCCGGACACCTACGAGCAGTACTTC. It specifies CASSPDTYEQYF.

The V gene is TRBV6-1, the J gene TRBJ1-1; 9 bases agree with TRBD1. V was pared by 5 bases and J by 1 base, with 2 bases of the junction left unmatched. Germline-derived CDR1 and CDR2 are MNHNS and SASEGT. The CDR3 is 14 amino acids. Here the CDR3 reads CASSRDRANTEAFF. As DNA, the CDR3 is TGTGCCAGCAGTAGGGACAGGGCGAACACTGAAGCTTTCTTT.

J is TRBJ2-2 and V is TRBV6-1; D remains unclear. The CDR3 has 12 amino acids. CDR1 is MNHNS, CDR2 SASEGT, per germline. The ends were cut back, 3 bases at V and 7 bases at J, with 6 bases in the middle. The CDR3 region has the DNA TGTGCCAGCAGTGAGTACGTCGGGGAGCTGTTTTTT. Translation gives CASSEYVGELFF.

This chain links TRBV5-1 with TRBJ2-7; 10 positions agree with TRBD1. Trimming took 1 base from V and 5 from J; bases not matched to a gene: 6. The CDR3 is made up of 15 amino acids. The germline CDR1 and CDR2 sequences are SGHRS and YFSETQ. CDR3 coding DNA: TGCGCCAGCAGCTTGTCCCGGGACAGGGGAGACGAGCAGTACTTC. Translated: CASSLSRDRGDEQYF.

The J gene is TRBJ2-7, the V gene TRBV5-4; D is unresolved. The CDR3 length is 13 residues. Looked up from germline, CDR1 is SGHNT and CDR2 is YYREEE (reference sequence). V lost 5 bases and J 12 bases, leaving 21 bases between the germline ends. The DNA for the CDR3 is TGTGCCAGCAGGACTCCGCCTTCAGAGGCTTGGTACTTC. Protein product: CASRTPPSEAWYF.

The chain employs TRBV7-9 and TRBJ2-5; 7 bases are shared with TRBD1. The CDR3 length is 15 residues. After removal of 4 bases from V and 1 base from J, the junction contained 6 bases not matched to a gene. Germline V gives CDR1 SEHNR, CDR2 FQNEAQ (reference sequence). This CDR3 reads CASSSGDRSQETQYF. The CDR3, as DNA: TGTGCCAGCAGCTCCGGGGACAGATCCCAAGAGACCCAGTACTTC.

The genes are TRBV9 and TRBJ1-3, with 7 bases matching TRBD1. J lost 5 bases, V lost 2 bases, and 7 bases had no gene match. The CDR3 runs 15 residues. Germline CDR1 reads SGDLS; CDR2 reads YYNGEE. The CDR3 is CASSVTGEGRNTIYF. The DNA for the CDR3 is TGTGCCAGCAGCGTTACAGGGGAAGGGAGAAACACCATATATTTT. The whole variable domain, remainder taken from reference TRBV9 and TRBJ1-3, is DSGVTQTPKHLITATGQRVTLRCSPRSGDLSVYWYQQSLDQGLQFLIQYYNGEERAKGNILERFSAQQFPDLHSELNLSSLELGDSALYFCASSVTGEGRNTIYFGEGSWLTVV.

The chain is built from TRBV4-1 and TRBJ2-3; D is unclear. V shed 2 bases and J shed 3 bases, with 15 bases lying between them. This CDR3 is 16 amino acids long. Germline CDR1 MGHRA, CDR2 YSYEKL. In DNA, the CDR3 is TGCGCCAGCAGCCAATTCGCCCCAACCACGACAGATACGCAGTATTTT. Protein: CASSQFAPTTTDTQYF.

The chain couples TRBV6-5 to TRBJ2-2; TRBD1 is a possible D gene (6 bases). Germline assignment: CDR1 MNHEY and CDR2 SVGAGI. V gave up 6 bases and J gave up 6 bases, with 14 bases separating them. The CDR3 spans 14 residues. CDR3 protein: CASRPNRAPGELFF. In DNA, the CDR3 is TGTGCCAGCAGACCCAACAGGGCCCCCGGGGAGCTGTTTTTT.

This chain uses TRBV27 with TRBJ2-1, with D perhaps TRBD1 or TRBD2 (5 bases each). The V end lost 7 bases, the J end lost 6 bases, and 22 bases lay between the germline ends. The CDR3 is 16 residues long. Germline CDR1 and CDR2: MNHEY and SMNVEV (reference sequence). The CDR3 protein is CASTRTGPTPGNEQFF. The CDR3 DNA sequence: TGTGCCAGCACCCGGACGGGGCCGACTCCGGGCAATGAGCAGTTCTTC.

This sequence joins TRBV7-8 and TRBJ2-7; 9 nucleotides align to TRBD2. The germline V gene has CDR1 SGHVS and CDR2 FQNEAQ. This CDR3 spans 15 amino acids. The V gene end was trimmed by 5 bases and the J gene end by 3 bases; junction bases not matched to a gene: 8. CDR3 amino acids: CASSAPGTSLYEQYF. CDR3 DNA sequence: TGTGCCAGCAGCGCGCCCGGGACTAGCCTCTACGAGCAGTACTTC.

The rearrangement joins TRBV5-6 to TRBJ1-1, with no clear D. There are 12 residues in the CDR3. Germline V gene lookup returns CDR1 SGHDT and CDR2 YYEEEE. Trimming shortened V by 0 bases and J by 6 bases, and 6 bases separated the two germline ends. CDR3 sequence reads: CASSLVRSEAFF. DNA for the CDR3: TGTGCCAGCAGCTTGGTACGATCTGAAGCTTTCTTT. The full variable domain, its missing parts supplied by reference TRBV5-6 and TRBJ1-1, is DAGVTQSPTHLIKTRGQQVTLRCSPKSGHDTVSWYQQALGQGPQFIFQYYEEEERQRGNFPDRFSGHQFPNYSSELNVNALLLGDSALYLCASSLVRSEAFFGQGTRLTVV.

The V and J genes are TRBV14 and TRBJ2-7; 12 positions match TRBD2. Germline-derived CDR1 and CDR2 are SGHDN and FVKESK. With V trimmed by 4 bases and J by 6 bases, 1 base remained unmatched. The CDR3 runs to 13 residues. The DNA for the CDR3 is TGTGCCAGCAGCCCGACTAGCGGGGGCGAGCAGTACTTC. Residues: CASSPTSGGEQYF.

CDR3 nucleotide sequence: TGTGCCAGCAGCTTCCCAGGGAGAGGAAGCGGGAGAGGGTCCTACGAGCAGTACTTC. Translating gives CASSFPGRGSGRGSYEQYF. The genes are TRBV7-9 and TRBJ2-7; 8 bases fit TRBD2. CDR3 length: 19 residues. V lost 3 bases and J lost 1; bases outside the gene matches: 17. Per the germline V gene, CDR1 is SEHNR and CDR2 is FQNEAQ (reference sequence).

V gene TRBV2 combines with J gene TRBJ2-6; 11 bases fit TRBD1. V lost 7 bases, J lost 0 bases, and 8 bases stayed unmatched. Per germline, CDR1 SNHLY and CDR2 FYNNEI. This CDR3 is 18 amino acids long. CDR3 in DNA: TGTGCCAGCATCTCTTCGGGACAGGGGGACTCTGGGGCCAACGTCCTGACTTTC. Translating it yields CASISSGQGDSGANVLTF.

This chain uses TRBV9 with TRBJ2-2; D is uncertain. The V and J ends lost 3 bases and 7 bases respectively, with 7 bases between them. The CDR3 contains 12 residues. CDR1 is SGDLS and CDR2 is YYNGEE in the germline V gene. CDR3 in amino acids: CASSANDGELFF. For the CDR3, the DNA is TGTGCCAGCAGCGCCAATGACGGGGAGCTGTTTTTT.